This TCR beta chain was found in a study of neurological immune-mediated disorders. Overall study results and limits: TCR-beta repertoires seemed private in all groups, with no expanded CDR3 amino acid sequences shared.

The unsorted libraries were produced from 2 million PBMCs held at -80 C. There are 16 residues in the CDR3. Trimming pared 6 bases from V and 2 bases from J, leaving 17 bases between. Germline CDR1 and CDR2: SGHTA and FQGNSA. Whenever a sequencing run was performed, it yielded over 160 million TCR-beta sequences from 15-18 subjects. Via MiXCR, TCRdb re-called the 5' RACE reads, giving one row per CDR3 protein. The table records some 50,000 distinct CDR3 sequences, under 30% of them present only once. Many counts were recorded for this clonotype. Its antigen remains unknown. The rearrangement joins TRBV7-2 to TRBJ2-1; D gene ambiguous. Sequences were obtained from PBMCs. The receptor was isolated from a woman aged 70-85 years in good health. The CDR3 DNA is TGTGCCAGCAGGCCCTCCGGCGGCGGTACCTACAATGAGCAGTTCTTC. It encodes CASRPSGGGTYNEQFF.